This TCR beta chain was found in a study of CD8+CD57+ T cells in acquired aplastic anemia. This clonotype was recorded a few times. V lost 0 bases, J lost 7 bases, and 21 bases lay in between. CDR3 length: 17 amino acids. Germline V CDR1 and CDR2: LGHDT, YNNKEL (reference sequence). The authors sequenced patients whose flow cytometry had shown CD8+CD57+ cell expansion. Among the patients, none had received any therapy at the time of blood sampling. Genomic DNA provided the template from which TCR beta VDJ and CDR3 profiles were obtained. TCRdb re-derived calls from the reads in MiXCR, one entry per CDR3 protein. The sample has around 170,000 distinct CDR3 sequences, around 43% seen once.

The sequencing input was sorted CD4+, CD8+, or CD8+CD57+ T cells (not recorded which) from PBMCs. The sequence was collected from a human donor with aplastic anemia. The V call is TRBV3-1, the J call TRBJ1-1, with unresolved D. The CDR3 nucleotides are TGTGCCAGCAGCCAAGATAGGAGGATGATGAGGTCTGGTGAAGCTTTCTTT. Amino acids: CASSQDRRMMRSGEAFF.